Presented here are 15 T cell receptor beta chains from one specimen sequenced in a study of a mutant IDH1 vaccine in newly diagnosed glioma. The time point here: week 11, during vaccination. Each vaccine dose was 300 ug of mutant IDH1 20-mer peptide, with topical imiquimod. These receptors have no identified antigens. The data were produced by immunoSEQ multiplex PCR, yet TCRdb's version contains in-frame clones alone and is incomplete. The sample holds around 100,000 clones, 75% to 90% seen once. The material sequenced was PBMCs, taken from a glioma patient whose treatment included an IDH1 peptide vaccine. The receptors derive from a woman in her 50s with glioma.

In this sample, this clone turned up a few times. The CDR3 loop is CASRETGQNYNSPLHF. In DNA form, the CDR3 reads TGTGCCAGCAGGGAGACCGGGCAGAACTATAATTCACCCCTCCACTTT. The chain combines TRBV27 with TRBJ1-6; no definite D call. Germline V gene data show CDR1 as MNHEY and CDR2 as SMNVEV (reference sequence). V gave up 6 bases and J gave up 3 bases, with 15 bases separating them. There are 16 residues in the CDR3.

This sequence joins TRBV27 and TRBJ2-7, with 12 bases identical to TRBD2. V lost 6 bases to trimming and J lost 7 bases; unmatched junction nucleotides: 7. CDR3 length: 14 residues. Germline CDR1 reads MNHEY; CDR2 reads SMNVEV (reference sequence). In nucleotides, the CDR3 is TGTGCCAGCAGGACTAGCGGGAGTGTGGGGGAGCAGTACTTC. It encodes CASRTSGSVGEQYF.

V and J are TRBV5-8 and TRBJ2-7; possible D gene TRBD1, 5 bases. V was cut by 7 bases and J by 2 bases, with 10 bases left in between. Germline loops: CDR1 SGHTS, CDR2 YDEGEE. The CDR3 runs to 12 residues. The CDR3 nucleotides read TGTGCCAGCGGGGCATTGACCTACGAGCAGTACTTC. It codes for CASGALTYEQYF. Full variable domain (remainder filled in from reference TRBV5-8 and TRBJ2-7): EAGVTQSPTHLIKTRGQQATLRCSPISGHTSVYWYQQALGLGLQFLLWYDEGEERNRGNFPPRFSGRQFPNYSSELNVNALELEDSALYLCASGALTYEQYFGPGTRLTVT.

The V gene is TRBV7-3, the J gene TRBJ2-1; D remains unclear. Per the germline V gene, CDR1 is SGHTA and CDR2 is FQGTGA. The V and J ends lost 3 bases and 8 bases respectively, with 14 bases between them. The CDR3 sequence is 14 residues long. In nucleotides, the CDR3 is TGTGCCAGCAGCTTTCCAGGAGTGGTCGATGAGCAGTTCTTC. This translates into CASSFPGVVDEQFF. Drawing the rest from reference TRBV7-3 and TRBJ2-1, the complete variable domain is GAGVSQTPSNKVTEKGKYVELRCDPISGHTALYWYRQSLGQGPEFLIYFQGTGAADDSGLPNDRFFAVRPEGSVSTLKIQRTERGDSAVYLCASSFPGVVDEQFFGPGTRLTVL.

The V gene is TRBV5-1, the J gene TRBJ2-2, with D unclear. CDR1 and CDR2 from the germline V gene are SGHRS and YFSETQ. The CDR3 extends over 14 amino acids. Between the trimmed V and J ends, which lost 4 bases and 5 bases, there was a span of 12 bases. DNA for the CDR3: TGCGCCAGCAGCCGATTGGCGGAAACCGGGGAGCTGTTTTTT. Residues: CASSRLAETGELFF.

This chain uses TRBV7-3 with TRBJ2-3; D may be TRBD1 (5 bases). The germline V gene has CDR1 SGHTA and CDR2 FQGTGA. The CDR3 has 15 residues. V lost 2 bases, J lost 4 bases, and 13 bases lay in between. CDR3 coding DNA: TGTGCCAGCAGCTTACAGGGAAATCCGGCAGATACGCAGTATTTT. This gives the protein CASSLQGNPADTQYF.

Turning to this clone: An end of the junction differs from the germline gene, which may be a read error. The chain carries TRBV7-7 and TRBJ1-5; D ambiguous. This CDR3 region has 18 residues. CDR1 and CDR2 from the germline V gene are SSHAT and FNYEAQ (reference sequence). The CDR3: CASSLDYRGTLSNQPQHF. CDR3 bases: TGTGCTAGCAGCTTAGATTACAGAGGAACACTTAGCAATCAGCCCCAGCATTTT.

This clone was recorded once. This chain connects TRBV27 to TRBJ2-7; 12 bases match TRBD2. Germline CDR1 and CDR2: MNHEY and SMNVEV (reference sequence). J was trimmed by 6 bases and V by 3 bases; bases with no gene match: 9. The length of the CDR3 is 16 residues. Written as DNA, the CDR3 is TGTGCCAGCAGTTTTGTTCTAGCGGGAGGGCCGGGCGAGCAGTACTTC. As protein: CASSFVLAGGPGEQYF.

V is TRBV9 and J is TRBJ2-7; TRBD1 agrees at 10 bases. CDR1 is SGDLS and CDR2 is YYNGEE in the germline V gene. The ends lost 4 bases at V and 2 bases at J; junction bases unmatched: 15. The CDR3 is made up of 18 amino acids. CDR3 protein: CASSPFTSTGGATYEQYF. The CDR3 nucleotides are TGTGCCAGCAGCCCATTTACCTCGACAGGGGGCGCAACCTACGAGCAGTACTTC.

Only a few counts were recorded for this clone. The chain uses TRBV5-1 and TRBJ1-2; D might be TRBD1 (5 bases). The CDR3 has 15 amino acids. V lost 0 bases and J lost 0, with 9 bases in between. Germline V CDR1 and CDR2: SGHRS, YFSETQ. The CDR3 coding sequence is TGCGCCAGCAGCTTGGCCCGGGGCCCTAACTATGGCTACACCTTC. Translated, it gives CASSLARGPNYGYTF.

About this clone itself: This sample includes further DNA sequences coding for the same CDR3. The CDR3 is CASSSSGTYTDTQYF. The CDR3 DNA is TGTGCCAGCAGCTCTAGTGGAACTTACACAGATACGCAGTATTTT. The V call is TRBV7-9, the J call TRBJ2-3; D is undetermined. Per the germline V gene, CDR1 is SEHNR and CDR2 is FQNEAQ (reference sequence). This CDR3 has 15 amino acids. V lost 4 bases and J 2 bases, leaving 13 bases between the germline ends. The whole variable domain, filled in from reference TRBV7-9 and TRBJ2-3, reads DTGVSQNPRHKITKRGQNVTFRCDPISEHNRLYWYRQTLGQGPEFLTYFQNEAQLEKSRLLSDRFSAERPKGSFSTLEIQRTEQGDSAMYLCASSSSGTYTDTQYFGPGTRLTVL.

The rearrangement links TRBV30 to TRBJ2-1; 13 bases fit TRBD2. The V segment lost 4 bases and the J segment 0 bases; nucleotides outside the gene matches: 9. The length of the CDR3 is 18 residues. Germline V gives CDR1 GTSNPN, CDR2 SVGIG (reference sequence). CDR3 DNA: TGTGCCTGGAAAGGGGGCACTAGCGGGAGGGCCTCCTACAATGAGCAGTTCTTC. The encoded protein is CAWKGGTSGRASYNEQFF.

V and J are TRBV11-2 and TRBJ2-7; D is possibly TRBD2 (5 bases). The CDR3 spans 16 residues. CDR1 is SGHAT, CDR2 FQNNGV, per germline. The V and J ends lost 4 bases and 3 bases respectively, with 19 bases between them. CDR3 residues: CASSWRSRNRDYEQYF. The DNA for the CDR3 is TGTGCCAGCAGCTGGAGGTCCCGTAATAGGGACTACGAGCAGTACTTC.

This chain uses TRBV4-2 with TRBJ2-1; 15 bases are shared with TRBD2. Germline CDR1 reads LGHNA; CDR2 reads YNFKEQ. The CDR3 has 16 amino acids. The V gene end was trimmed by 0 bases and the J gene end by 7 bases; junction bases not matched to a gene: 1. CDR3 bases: TGTGCCAGCAGCCAAGATGGACTAGCGGGAGGGAATGAGCAGTTCTTC. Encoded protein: CASSQDGLAGGNEQFF.

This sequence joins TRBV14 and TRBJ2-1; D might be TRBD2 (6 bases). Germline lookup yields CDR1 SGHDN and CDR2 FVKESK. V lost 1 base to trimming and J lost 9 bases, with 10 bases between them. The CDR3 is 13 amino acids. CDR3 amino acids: CASSQGLETEQFF. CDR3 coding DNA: TGTGCCAGCAGCCAAGGACTAGAGACTGAGCAGTTCTTC.